This T cell receptor beta chain was recovered during a study of T-cell memory formation after mild COVID-19. Study-wide results and caveats: Pre-infection memory contained some responding clones, which suggested that cross-reactive memory had joined. CD4+ contracting clones were found mainly in CM and EM, and CD8+ ones in EMRA. Whereas later expanders leaned CD4+, clones contracting day 15 to 85 showed a balanced CD4/CD8 makeup.

V dropped 0 bases and J dropped 11 bases, with 9 bases sitting between them. The CDR3 sequence is 12 residues long. Germline V gene sequence: CDR1 SGHAT, CDR2 FQNNGV. This clonotype was recorded at least ten times. Antigen specificity is unknown. cDNA libraries for TCR alpha and TCR beta, carrying sample barcodes and UMIs, came from 5'RACE with constant-segment primers. TCRdb re-derived calls from the 5' RACE reads in MiXCR, one entry per CDR3 protein. The sample carries 35,000 to 45,000 distinct CDR3 sequences, 7.3% recorded once. The genes are TRBV11-2 and TRBJ2-3; unclear D gene. Material for sequencing was PBMCs or a T cell subset sorted from them (not recorded which). The sequence was collected from a man between 18 and 29 years old who had mild COVID-19 (a few samples of this study predate the infection). Cell type and time point are not known. This chain's CDR3 is CASSLERSGQYF. Written as DNA, the CDR3 is TGTGCCAGCAGCTTAGAACGGTCTGGGCAGTATTTT.